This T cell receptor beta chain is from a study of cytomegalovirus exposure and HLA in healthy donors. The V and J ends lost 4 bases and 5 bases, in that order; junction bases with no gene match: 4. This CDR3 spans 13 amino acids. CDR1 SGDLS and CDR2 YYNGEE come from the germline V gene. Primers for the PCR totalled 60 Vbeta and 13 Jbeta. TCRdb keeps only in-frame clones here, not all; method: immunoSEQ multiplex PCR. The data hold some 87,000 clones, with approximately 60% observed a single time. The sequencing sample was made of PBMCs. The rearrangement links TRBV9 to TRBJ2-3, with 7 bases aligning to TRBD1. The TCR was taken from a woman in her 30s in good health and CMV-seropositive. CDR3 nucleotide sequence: TGTGCCAGCAGCTTCCGGACAGGAGATACGCAGTATTTT. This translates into CASSFRTGDTQYF.